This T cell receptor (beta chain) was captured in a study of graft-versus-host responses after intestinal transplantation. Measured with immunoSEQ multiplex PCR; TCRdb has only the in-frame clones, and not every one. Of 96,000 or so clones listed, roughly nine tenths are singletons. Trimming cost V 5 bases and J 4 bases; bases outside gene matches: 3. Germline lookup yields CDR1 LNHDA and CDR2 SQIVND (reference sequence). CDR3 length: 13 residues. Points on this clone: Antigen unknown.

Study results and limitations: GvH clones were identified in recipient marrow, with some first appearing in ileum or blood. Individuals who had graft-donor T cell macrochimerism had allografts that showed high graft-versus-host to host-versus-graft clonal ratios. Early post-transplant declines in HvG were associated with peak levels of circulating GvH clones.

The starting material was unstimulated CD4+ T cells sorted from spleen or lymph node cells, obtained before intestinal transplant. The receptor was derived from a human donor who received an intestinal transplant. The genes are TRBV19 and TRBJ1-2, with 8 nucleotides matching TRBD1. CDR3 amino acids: CASSVQGAYGYTF. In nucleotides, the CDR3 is TGTGCCAGTAGTGTCCAGGGGGCCTATGGCTACACCTTC.